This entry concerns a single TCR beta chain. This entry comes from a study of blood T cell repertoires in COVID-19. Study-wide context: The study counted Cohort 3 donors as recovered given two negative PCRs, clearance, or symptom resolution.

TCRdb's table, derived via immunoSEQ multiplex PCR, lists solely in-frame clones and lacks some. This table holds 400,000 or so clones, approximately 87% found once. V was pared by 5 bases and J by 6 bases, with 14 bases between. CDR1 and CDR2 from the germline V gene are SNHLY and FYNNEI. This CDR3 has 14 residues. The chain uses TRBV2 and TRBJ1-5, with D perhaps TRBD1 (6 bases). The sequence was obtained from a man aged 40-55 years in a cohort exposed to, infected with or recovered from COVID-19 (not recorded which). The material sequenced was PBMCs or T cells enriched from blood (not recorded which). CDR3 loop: CASSRDRQGQPQHF. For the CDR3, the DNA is TGTGCCAGCAGTCGCGACAGGCAGGGTCAGCCCCAGCATTTT.